This entry concerns a single TCR beta chain. The sample is drawn from a study of blood T cell repertoires in COVID-19. Study-level information: The samples span acute and convalescent COVID-19 from the United States, Italy and Spain. T cells, B-cell-depleted T cells, or PBMCs provided the cDNA or gDNA that served as material.

Per the study methods: Scientists estimated how many nucleated cells there were by amplifying reference gene primers. TCRdb keeps only in-frame clones here, not all; method: immunoSEQ multiplex PCR. That table furnishes V, J and clone size, whereas the DNA furnished D and trimming. The table lists around 180,000 clones, about 85% of them singletons. This CDR3 is 17 amino acids long. V gave up 5 bases and J gave up 4 bases, with 24 bases separating them. From germline, CDR1 is SGHNT and CDR2 YENEEA. Sequencing used peripheral blood. The TCR sequence derives from a woman aged 25-40 years with active or convalescent COVID-19. This rearrangement joins TRBV11-3 to TRBJ2-7; D may be TRBD2 (7 bases). CDR3 amino acids: CASSGVFGGLPRYEQYF. The CDR3 DNA is TGTGCCAGCAGCGGAGTTTTCGGGGGGCTGCCCCGATACGAGCAGTACTTC.